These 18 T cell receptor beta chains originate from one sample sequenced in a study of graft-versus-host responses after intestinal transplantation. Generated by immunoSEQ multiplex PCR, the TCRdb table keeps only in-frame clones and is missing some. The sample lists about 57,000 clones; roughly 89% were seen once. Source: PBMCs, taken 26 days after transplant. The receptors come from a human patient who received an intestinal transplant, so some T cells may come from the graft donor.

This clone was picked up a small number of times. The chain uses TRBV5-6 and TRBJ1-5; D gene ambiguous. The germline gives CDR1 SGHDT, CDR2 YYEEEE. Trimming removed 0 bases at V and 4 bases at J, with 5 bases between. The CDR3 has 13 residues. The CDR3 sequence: CASSLGRNQPQHF. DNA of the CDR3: TGTGCCAGCAGCTTGGGGCGGAATCAGCCCCAGCATTTT.

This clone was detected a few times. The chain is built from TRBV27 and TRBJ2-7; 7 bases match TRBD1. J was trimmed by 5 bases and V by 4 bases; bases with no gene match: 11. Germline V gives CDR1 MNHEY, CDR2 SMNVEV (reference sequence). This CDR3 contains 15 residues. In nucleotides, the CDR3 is TGTGCCAGCAGTTCGACAGGGTCCCCTGGGGACGAGCAGTACTTC. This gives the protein CASSSTGSPGDEQYF.

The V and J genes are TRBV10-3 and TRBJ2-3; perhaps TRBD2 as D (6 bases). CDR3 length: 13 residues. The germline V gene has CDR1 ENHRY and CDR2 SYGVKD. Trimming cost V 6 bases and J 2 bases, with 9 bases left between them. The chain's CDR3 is CAIRRDSTDTQYF. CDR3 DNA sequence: TGTGCCATCAGGCGGGACTCCACAGATACGCAGTATTTT.

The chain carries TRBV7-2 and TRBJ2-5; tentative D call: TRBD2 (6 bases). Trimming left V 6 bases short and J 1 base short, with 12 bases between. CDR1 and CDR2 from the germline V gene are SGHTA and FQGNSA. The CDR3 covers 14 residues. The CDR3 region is CASSLGGFQETQYF. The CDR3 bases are TGTGCCAGCAGTTTGGGGGGATTCCAAGAGACCCAGTACTTC.

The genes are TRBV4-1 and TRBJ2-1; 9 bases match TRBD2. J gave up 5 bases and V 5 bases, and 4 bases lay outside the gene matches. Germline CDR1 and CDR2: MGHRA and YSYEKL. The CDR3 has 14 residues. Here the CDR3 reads CASSSLAGHNEQFF. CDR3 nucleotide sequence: TGCGCCAGCAGCTCACTAGCGGGCCACAATGAGCAGTTCTTC.

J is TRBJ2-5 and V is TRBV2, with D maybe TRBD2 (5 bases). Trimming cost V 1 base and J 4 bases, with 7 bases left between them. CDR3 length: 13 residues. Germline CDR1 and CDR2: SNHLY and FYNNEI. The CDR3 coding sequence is TGTGCCAGCAGTGAAGGGAGGTTAGAGACCCAGTACTTC. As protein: CASSEGRLETQYF. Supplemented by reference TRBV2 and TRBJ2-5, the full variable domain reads EPEVTQTPSHQVTQMGQEVILRCVPISNHLYFYWYRQILGQKVEFLVSFYNNEISEKSEIFDDQFSVERPDGSNFTLKIRSTKLEDSAMYFCASSEGRLETQYFGPGTRLLVL.

The CDR3 loop is CASSQVLGGSSYGYTF. The CDR3 DNA is TGCGCCAGCAGCCAAGTTCTCGGGGGTTCGAGCTATGGCTACACCTTC. The chain couples TRBV4-3 to TRBJ1-2, with a possible D match to TRBD1 (5 bases). Trimming removed 1 base at V and 4 bases at J, with 16 bases between. CDR3 length: 16 amino acids. The germline V gene has CDR1 LGHNA and CDR2 YSLEER.

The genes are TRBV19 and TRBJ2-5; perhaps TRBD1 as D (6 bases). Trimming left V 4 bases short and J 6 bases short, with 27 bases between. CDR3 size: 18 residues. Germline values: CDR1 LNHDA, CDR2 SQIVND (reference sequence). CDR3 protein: CASSNTGTEGFLGKTQYF. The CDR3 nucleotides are TGTGCCAGTAGTAACACAGGGACCGAAGGGTTCCTCGGGAAGACCCAGTACTTC.

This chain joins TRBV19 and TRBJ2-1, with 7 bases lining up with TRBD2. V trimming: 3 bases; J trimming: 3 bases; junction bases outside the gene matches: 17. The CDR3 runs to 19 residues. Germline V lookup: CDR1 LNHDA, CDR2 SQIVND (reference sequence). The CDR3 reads CASSIPGLPKGGVYNEQFF. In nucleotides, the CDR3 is TGTGCCAGTAGTATCCCGGGACTACCTAAAGGAGGTGTCTACAATGAGCAGTTCTTC. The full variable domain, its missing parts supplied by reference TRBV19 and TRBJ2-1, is DGGITQSPKYLFRKEGQNVTLSCEQNLNHDAMYWYRQDPGQGLRLIYYSQIVNDFQKGDIAEGYSVSREKKESFPLTVTSAQKNPTAFYLCASSIPGLPKGGVYNEQFFGPGTRLTVL.

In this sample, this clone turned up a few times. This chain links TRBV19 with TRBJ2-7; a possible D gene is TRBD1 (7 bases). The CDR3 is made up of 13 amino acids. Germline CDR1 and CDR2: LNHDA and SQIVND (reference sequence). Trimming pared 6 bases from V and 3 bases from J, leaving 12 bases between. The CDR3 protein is CASSRQGLYEQYF. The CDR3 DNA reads TGTGCCAGTAGCCGACAGGGACTCTACGAGCAGTACTTC. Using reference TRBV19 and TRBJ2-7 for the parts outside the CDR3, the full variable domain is DGGITQSPKYLFRKEGQNVTLSCEQNLNHDAMYWYRQDPGQGLRLIYYSQIVNDFQKGDIAEGYSVSREKKESFPLTVTSAQKNPTAFYLCASSRQGLYEQYFGPGTRLTVT.

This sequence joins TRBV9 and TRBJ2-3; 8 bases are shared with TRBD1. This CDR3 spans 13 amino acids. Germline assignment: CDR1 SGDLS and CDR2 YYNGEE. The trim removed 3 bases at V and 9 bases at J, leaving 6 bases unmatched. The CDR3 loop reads CASSGWDRWTQYF. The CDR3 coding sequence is TGTGCCAGCAGCGGTTGGGACAGGTGGACGCAGTATTTT.

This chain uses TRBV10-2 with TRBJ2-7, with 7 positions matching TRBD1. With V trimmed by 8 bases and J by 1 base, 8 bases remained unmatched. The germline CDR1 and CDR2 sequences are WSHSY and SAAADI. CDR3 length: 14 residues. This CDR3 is CASRPLGQSYEQYF. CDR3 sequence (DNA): TGCGCCAGCCGACCTTTGGGACAGTCCTACGAGCAGTACTTC.

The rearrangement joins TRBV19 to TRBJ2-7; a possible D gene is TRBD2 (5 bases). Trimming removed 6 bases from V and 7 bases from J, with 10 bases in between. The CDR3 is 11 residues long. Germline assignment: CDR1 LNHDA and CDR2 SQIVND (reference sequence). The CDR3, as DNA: TGTGCCAGTAGCGGACCGGGGGAGCAGTACTTC. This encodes CASSGPGEQYF.

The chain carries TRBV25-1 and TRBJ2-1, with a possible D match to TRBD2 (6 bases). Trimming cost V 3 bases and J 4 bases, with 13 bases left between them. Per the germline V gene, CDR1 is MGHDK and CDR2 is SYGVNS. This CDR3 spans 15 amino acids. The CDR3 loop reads CASSEGSGPYNEQFF. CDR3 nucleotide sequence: TGTGCCAGCAGTGAGGGTAGCGGACCGTACAATGAGCAGTTCTTC.

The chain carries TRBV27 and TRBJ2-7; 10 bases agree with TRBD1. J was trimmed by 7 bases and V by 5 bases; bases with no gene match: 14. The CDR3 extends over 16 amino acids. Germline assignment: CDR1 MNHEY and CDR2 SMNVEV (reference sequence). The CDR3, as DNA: TGTGCCAGCAGTGGCCCCCGGGACAGGGGCGATTGGGAGCAGTACTTC. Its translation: CASSGPRDRGDWEQYF.

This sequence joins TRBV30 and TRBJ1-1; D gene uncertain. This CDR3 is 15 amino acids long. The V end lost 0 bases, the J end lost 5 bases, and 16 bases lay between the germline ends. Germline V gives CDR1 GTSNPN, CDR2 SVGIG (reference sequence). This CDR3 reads CAWSVPAGRGTEAFF. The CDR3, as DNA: TGTGCCTGGAGTGTACCAGCGGGGAGAGGGACTGAAGCTTTCTTT.

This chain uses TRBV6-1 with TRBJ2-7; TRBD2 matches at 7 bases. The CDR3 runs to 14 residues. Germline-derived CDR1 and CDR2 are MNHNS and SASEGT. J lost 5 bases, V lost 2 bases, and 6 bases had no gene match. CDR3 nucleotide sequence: TGTGCCAGCAGTGAAATCCCGGGGGGAAACGAGCAGTACTTC. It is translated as CASSEIPGGNEQYF.

CDR3 DNA sequence: TGTGCCAGCAGACCAGCTAACTATGGCTACACCTTC. Amino acids: CASRPANYGYTF. The chain employs TRBV6-5 and TRBJ1-2, with unresolved D. This CDR3 has 12 residues. The V gene's germline CDR1 is MNHEY and CDR2 SVGAGI. V was shortened by 6 bases and J by 0 bases, with 5 bases between the two germline ends.